Presented here are 25 T cell receptor beta chains from one specimen sequenced in a study of T cells in Graves' hyperthyroidism and ophthalmopathy. Researchers amplified the TCR beta CDR3 regions from RNA transcripts. In the first-round RT-PCR of the TCR CDR3, the HTBI primer set was used. In TCRdb, the multiplex PCR reads were re-called with MiXCR into one record per CDR3 protein. Of 350,000 to 500,000 distinct CDR3 sequences listed, around 15% are singletons. The specimen sequenced was blood. The receptors stem from a woman between 18 and 29 years old with Graves' hyperthyroidism.

The table lists this clonotype with a few counts. An end of the junction differs from the germline gene, which may be a read error. The chain couples TRBV5-1 to TRBJ2-7, with a possible D match to TRBD1 (6 bases). Germline V gene data show CDR1 as SGHRS and CDR2 as YFSETQ. The CDR3 extends over 15 amino acids. The DNA of the CDR3 is TGCGCCAGCAGCTGGGGACAAGCTAAAACCTACGAGCGGTACTTC. Protein: CASSWGQAKTYERYF. Looking up the rest from reference TRBV5-1 and TRBJ2-7 gives the full variable domain: KAGVTQTPRYLIKTRGQQVTLSCSPISGHRSVSWYQQTPGQGLQFLFEYFSETQRNKGNFPGRFSGRQFSNSRSEMNVSTLELGDSALYLCASSWGQAKTYERYFGPGTRLTVT.

This clonotype was found a few times. This rearrangement joins TRBV19 to TRBJ2-1; D is unresolved. The CDR3 runs 12 residues. V gave up 3 bases and J gave up 4 bases, with 4 bases separating them. Per germline, CDR1 LNHDA and CDR2 SQIVND (reference sequence). CDR3 loop: CASSIPYNEQFF. CDR3 in DNA: TGTGCCAGTAGTATCCCTTACAATGAGCAGTTCTTC.

The rearrangement uses TRBV7-2 and TRBJ1-1; weak D call: TRBD1 (5 bases). CDR1 and CDR2 from the germline V gene are SGHTA and FQGNSA. The CDR3 is 14 residues long. The V end was cut by 1 base, the J end by 6 bases, with 12 bases between. DNA for the CDR3: TGTGCCAGCAGCTTAGTTACGGGACGGGCTGAAGCTTTCTTT. This translates into CASSLVTGRAEAFF.

V and J are TRBV12-3 or TRBV12-4 and TRBJ2-7, with D possibly TRBD1 on 6 matching bases. This CDR3 region has 15 residues. Trimming left V 3 bases short and J 4 bases short, with 16 bases between. CDR3 region: CASSFSSRGGYEQYF. CDR3 DNA: TGTGCCAGCAGTTTTAGCTCCAGGGGCGGGTACGAGCAGTACTTC.

Only a few counts were recorded for this clonotype. The chain couples TRBV9 to TRBJ1-4; D call uncertain. The CDR3 extends over 15 amino acids. Trimming took off 2 bases at V and 4 bases at J, with 12 bases between the two ends. Looked up from germline, CDR1 is SGDLS and CDR2 is YYNGEE. CDR3: CASSVLPIFNEKLFF. CDR3 DNA sequence: TGTGCCAGCAGCGTTTTACCTATTTTTAATGAAAAACTGTTTTTT.

The rearrangement uses TRBV12-3 or TRBV12-4 and TRBJ2-1, with a tentative D call TRBD2 (7 bases). V lost 8 bases, J lost 5 bases, and 16 bases lay in between. The CDR3 covers 14 residues. The CDR3 DNA reads as TGTGCCAGCGGTCGTGGGGGGGGCCACAATGAGCAGTTCTTC. Amino acid sequence: CASGRGGGHNEQFF.

This clonotype was seen at least ten times. V gene TRBV28 combines with J gene TRBJ2-7, with D unresolved. This CDR3 has 14 residues. In germline, CDR1 is MDHEN, CDR2 SYDVKM. V shed 3 bases and J shed 3 bases, with 12 bases lying between them. DNA for the CDR3: TGTGCCAGCAGTTTTCAAGCAAGCAACTACGAGCAGTACTTC. It specifies CASSFQASNYEQYF.

This clonotype was detected ten times or more. CDR3 protein: CAWSNGWQGNQPQHF. CDR3 sequence (DNA): TGTGCCTGGAGTAATGGCTGGCAGGGCAATCAGCCCCAGCATTTT. V is TRBV30 and J is TRBJ1-5; D gene uncertain. The length of the CDR3 is 15 residues. With 2 bases removed from V and 2 bases from J, the gap between germline ends came to 13 bases. Germline-derived CDR1 and CDR2 are GTSNPN and SVGIG (reference sequence).

Ten or more counts support this clonotype. This chain connects TRBV28 to TRBJ1-1; D might be TRBD1 (6 bases). Trimming took off 7 bases at V and 4 bases at J, with 7 bases between the two ends. Germline V CDR1 and CDR2: MDHEN, SYDVKM. There are 11 residues in the CDR3. In nucleotides, the CDR3 is TGTGCCAGCAAGGGGGTCACTGAAGCTTTCTTT. Its translation: CASKGVTEAFF. The full variable domain, in which reference TRBV28 and TRBJ1-1 provide the parts outside the CDR3, is DVKVTQSSRYLVKRTGEKVFLECVQDMDHENMFWYRQDPGLGLRLIYFSYDVKMKEKGDIPEGYSVSREKKERFSLILESASTNQTSMYLCASKGVTEAFFGQGTRLTVV.

The V gene is TRBV11-3, the J gene TRBJ2-5, with TRBD2 matching over 11 bases. The junction had 9 bases not matched to a gene; V was cut back by 5 bases and J by 1 base. This CDR3 has 17 amino acids. CDR1 is SGHNT, CDR2 YENEEA, per germline. CDR3 sequence: CASSRPVAGGPQETQYF. The CDR3 DNA reads TGTGCCAGCAGCCGTCCCGTAGCGGGAGGGCCCCAAGAGACCCAGTACTTC.

There are many counts of this clonotype. The J gene is TRBJ2-7, the V gene TRBV11-2; a weak D match, TRBD1 (6 bases). Germline V gene sequence: CDR1 SGHAT, CDR2 FQNNGV. V was clipped by 1 base and J by 3 bases, with 13 bases between them. This CDR3 is built from 15 residues. CDR3: CASSLVVGQIYEQYF. CDR3 nucleotides: TGTGCCAGCAGCTTAGTGGTTGGACAGATCTACGAGCAGTACTTC.

There are many counts of this clonotype. This chain uses TRBV11-2 with TRBJ2-7; D not resolved. Germline V gene sequence: CDR1 SGHAT, CDR2 FQNNGV. With 5 bases removed from V and 3 bases from J, the gap between germline ends came to 11 bases. The CDR3 loop spans 13 amino acids. CDR3 residues: CASSQPALYEQYF. The CDR3 DNA reads as TGTGCCAGCAGCCAACCGGCCCTCTACGAGCAGTACTTC.

This clonotype was seen a few times. The chain carries TRBV15 and TRBJ1-1; TRBD1 matches 8 bases. V dropped 3 bases and J dropped 0; count of bases not matched to a gene: 6. The CDR3 has 16 amino acids. Germline CDR1 and CDR2: LNHNV and YYDKDF (reference sequence). CDR3 nucleotides: TGTGCCACCAGCAGGGACAGGGTCGGGGTGAACACTGAAGCTTTCTTT. Amino acid sequence: CATSRDRVGVNTEAFF.

In this sample, this clonotype turned up many times. The chain is built from TRBV7-2 and TRBJ2-1, with 7 bases fitting TRBD1. In germline, CDR1 is SGHTA, CDR2 FQGNSA. The CDR3 runs 15 residues. J lost 3 bases, V lost 5 bases, and 7 bases had no gene match. The CDR3 sequence is CASSAQGSLYNEQFF. Written as DNA, the CDR3 is TGTGCCAGCAGCGCACAGGGGTCACTCTACAATGAGCAGTTCTTC.

At least ten counts were recorded for this clonotype. The gene calls are TRBV20-1 and TRBJ1-4; D uncertain. V was clipped by 4 bases and J by 0 bases, with 12 bases between them. Looked up from germline, CDR1 is DFQATT and CDR2 is SNEGSKA (reference sequence). The CDR3 has 15 residues. The CDR3 DNA follows: TGCAGTGCTACCCCAGGAAGTGCAACTAATGAAAAACTGTTTTTT. This sequence encodes CSATPGSATNEKLFF.

In DNA form, the CDR3 reads TGCAGCGTTGTAGGGGGGAGAGAATACAATGAGCAGTTCTTC. This sequence encodes CSVVGGREYNEQFF. The V and J genes are TRBV29-1 and TRBJ2-1; D tentatively reads TRBD1 or TRBD2 (6 bases each). This CDR3 contains 14 residues. Germline V gene sequence: CDR1 SQVTM, CDR2 ANQGSEA. Trimming removed 4 bases at V and 4 bases at J, with 14 bases between.

Only a few counts were recorded for this clonotype. The rearrangement links TRBV6-5 to TRBJ1-5; D call uncertain. This CDR3 has 14 residues. CDR1 MNHEY and CDR2 SVGAGI come from the germline V gene. The V end lost 4 bases, the J end lost 2 bases, and 9 bases lay between the germline ends. For the CDR3, the DNA is TGTGCCAGCAGTTCCTCGGGTGGCAATCAGCCCCAGCATTTT. Translated: CASSSSGGNQPQHF.

This clonotype was found many times. The genes are TRBV28 and TRBJ2-3; 7 positions match TRBD1. With V trimmed by 7 bases and J by 2 bases, 6 bases remained unmatched. The germline V gene encodes CDR1 MDHEN and CDR2 SYDVKM. The CDR3 extends over 14 amino acids. The CDR3 nucleotides are TGTGCCAGCACATCCGGGACAGCCACAGATACGCAGTATTTT. Its protein product is CASTSGTATDTQYF.

This chain's CDR3 is CASSLWGIQESTDTQYF. Written as DNA, the CDR3 is TGTGCCAGCAGTTTATGGGGAATACAAGAAAGCACAGATACGCAGTATTTT. The chain couples TRBV7-2 to TRBJ2-3; D call uncertain. Germline V gene sequence: CDR1 SGHTA, CDR2 FQGNSA. Trimming took off 6 bases at V and 0 bases at J, with 19 bases between the two ends. The CDR3 runs to 17 residues.

On this clonotype: This could be a read error, since a much larger clone is one nucleotide away. J is TRBJ2-3 and V is TRBV3-1, with TRBD2 matching over 11 bases. The CDR3 length is 19 residues. Germline CDR1 is LGHDT and CDR2 is YNNKEL (reference sequence). V lost 1 base and J lost 8; bases outside the gene matches: 17. The CDR3: CASSQASALLAGVAATQYF. The CDR3 nucleotides are TGTGCCAGCAGCCAAGCATCAGCTTTACTAGCGGGAGTTGCAGCTACGCAGTATTTT.

On this clonotype itself: A read error may explain this, as a much larger clone is one base away. The chain has TRBV29-1 and TRBJ2-3; 9 positions agree with TRBD2. The V segment lost 7 bases and the J segment 4 bases; nucleotides outside the gene matches: 12. CDR1 and CDR2 (germline): SQVTM, ANQGSEA. The CDR3 has 15 amino acids. The CDR3 is CSAAGGIAGADTQYF. Written as DNA, the CDR3 is TGCAGCGCTGCTGGAGGGATAGCGGGGGCAGATACGCAGTATTTT.

The CDR3 bases are TGCAGTGCTAGTGACGGGAGGGCCTCTGGGAATGAGCAGTTCTTC. Its translation is CSASDGRASGNEQFF. This chain links TRBV20-1 with TRBJ2-1, with 8 nucleotides matching TRBD2. Germline lookup yields CDR1 DFQATT and CDR2 SNEGSKA (reference sequence). The CDR3 is 15 amino acids. With 3 bases clipped from V and 7 bases from J, the junction kept 11 bases outside the gene matches.

The chain links TRBV20-1 to TRBJ2-1; weak D call: TRBD2 (6 bases). The CDR3 loop spans 14 amino acids. With 6 bases removed from V and 0 bases from J, the gap between germline ends came to 12 bases. The V gene's germline CDR1 is DFQATT and CDR2 SNEGSKA (reference sequence). CDR3 sequence: CSALSDYSYNEQFF. The CDR3 DNA sequence: TGCAGTGCGCTTTCGGACTACTCCTACAATGAGCAGTTCTTC.

This clonotype has a count of ten or more. This chain links TRBV7-9 with TRBJ2-7; D not resolved. The CDR3 covers 13 residues. Germline-derived CDR1 and CDR2 are SEHNR and FQNEAQ (reference sequence). V was trimmed by 4 bases and J by 1 base, leaving 8 bases between them. CDR3 bases: TGTGCCAGCAGCTACCAATCATCCTACGAGCAGTACTTC. Its protein product is CASSYQSSYEQYF.

This clonotype appeared a single time. CDR3 sequence reads: CASKFGESNTEAFF. CDR3 DNA sequence: TGTGCCAGTAAGTTTGGGGAGTCAAACACTGAAGCTTTCTTT. The rearrangement links TRBV19 to TRBJ1-1; no firm D call. CDR3 length equals 14 residues. The ends were cut back, 7 bases at V and 2 bases at J, with 14 bases in the middle. CDR1 and CDR2 from the germline V gene are LNHDA and SQIVND (reference sequence).